This T cell receptor (beta chain) was documented in a study of T cell responses to AZD1222 COVID-19 vaccine. Study-wide points: Among AZD1222 vaccinees, only six were seropositive at baseline.

Trimming shortened V by 6 bases and J by 0 bases, and 7 bases separated the two germline ends. The CDR3 sequence is 13 residues long. Germline loops: CDR1 MNHEY, CDR2 SVGAGI. The data were produced by immunoSEQ multiplex PCR, yet TCRdb's version contains in-frame clones alone and is incomplete. The data show 150,000 or so clones, 94% seen once. Remarks on this clone: As yet, its antigen is unknown.

The chain combines TRBV6-5 with TRBJ2-3; D gene unclear. This receptor was taken from an adult in good health. Material: peripheral blood, obtained on day 0 of AZD1222 vaccination. The CDR3 protein is CASRLASTDTQYF. The DNA for the CDR3 is TGTGCCAGCAGGCTGGCTAGCACAGATACGCAGTATTTT.